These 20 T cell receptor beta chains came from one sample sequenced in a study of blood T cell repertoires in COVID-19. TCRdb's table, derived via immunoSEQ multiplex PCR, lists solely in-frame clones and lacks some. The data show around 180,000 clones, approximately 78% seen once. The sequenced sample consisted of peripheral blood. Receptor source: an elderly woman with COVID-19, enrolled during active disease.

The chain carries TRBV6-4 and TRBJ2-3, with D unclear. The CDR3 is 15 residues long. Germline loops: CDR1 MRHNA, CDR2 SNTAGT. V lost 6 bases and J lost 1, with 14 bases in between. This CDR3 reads CASRAIEACTDTQYF. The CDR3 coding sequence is TGTGCCAGCAGGGCCATAGAGGCTTGCACAGATACGCAGTATTTT.

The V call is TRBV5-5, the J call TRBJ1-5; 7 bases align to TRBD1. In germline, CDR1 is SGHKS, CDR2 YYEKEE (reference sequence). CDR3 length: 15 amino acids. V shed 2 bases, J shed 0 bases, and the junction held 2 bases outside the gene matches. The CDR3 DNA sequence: TGTGCCAGCAGCTTACACAGGGGTAGCAATCAGCCCCAGCATTTT. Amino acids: CASSLHRGSNQPQHF. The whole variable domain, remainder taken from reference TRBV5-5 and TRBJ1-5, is DAGVTQSPTHLIKTRGQQVTLRCSPISGHKSVSWYQQVLGQGPQFIFQYYEKEERGRGNFPDRFSARQFPNYSSELNVNALLLGDSALYLCASSLHRGSNQPQHFGDGTRLSIL.

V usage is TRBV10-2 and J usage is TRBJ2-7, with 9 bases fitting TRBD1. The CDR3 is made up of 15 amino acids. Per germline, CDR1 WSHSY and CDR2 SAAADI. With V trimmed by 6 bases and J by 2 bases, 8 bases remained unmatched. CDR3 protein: CASRDTDRGAYEQYF. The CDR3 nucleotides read TGCGCCAGCAGAGATACTGACAGGGGGGCCTACGAGCAGTACTTC.

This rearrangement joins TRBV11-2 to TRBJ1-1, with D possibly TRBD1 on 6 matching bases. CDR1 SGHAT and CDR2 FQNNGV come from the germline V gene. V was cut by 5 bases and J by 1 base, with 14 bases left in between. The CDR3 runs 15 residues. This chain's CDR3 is CASSVHSRGNTEAFF. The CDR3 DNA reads TGTGCCAGCAGCGTTCACAGCAGGGGGAACACTGAAGCTTTCTTT.

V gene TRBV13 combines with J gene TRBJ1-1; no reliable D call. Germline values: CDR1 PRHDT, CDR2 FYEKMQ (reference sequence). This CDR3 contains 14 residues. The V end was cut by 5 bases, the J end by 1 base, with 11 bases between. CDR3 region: CASSALNRNTEAFF. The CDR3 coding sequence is TGTGCCAGCAGCGCGCTAAACAGGAACACTGAAGCTTTCTTT.

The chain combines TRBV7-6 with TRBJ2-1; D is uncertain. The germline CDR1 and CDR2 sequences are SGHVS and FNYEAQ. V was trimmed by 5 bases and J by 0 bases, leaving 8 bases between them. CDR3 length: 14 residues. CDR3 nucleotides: TGTGCCAGCAGCCAACTAAGCTCCTACAATGAGCAGTTCTTC. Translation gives CASSQLSSYNEQFF.

The CDR3 loop reads CARSFRRVSLMAKNIQYF. The CDR3 nucleotides read TGTGCCAGAAGCTTCCGCAGGGTTTCCCTCATGGCCAAAAACATTCAGTACTTC. The chain has TRBV5-3 and TRBJ2-4, with a possible D match to TRBD1 (5 bases). TRBV5-3 is recorded as an ORF, its role being uncertain. With 2 bases removed from V and 1 base from J, the gap between germline ends came to 19 bases. The CDR3 sequence is 18 residues long.

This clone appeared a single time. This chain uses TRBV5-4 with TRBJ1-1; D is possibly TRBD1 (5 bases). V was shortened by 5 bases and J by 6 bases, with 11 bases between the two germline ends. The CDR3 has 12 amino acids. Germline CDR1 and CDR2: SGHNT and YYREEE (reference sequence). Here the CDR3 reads CASRGSGSEAFF. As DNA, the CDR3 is TGTGCCAGCAGAGGTTCAGGGTCTGAAGCTTTCTTT.

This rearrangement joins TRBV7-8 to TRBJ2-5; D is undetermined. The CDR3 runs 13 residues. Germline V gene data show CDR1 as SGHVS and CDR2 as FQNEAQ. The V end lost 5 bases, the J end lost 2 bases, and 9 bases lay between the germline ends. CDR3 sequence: CASSPLRQETQYF. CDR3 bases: TGTGCCAGCAGCCCCCTGCGGCAAGAGACCCAGTACTTC.

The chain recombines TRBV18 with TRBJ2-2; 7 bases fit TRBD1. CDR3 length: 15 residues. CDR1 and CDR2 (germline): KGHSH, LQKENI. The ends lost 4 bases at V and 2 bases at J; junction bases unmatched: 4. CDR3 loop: CASSQDRINTGELFF. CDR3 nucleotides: TGTGCCAGCTCACAGGACAGGATCAACACCGGGGAGCTGTTTTTT.

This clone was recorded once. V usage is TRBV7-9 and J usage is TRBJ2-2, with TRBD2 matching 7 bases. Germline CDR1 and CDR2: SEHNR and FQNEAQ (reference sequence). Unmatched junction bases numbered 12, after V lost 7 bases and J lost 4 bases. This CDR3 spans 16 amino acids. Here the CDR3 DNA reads TGTGCCAGCACCTCCCTTTTTGGCGGGGGCACCGGGGAGCTGTTTTTT. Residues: CASTSLFGGGTGELFF.

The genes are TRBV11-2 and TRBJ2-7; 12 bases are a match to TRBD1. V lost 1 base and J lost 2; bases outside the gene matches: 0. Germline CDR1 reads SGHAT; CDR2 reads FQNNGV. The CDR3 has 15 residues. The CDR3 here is CASSLGDRGPYEQYF. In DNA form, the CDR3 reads TGTGCCAGCAGCTTAGGGGACAGGGGGCCCTACGAGCAGTACTTC.

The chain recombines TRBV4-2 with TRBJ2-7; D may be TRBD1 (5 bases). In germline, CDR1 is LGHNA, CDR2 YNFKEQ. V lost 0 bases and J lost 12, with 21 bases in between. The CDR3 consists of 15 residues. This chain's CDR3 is CASSQDLRSTDSAYF. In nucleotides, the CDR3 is TGTGCCAGCAGCCAAGATCTCCGGTCGACAGATAGTGCGTACTTC.

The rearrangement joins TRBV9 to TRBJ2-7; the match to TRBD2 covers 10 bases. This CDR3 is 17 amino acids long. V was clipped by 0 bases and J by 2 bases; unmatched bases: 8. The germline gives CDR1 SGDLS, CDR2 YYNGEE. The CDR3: CASSVGGGLAVAYEQYF. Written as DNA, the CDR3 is TGTGCCAGCAGCGTAGGGGGAGGACTAGCGGTAGCCTACGAGCAGTACTTC.

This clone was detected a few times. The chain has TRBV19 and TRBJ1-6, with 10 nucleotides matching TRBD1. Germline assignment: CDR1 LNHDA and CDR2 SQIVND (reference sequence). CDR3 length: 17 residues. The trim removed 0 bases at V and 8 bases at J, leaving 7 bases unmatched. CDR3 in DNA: TGTGCCAGTAGTATAGATTCTAAGGGACAGGGGCATTCACCCCTCCACTTT. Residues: CASSIDSKGQGHSPLHF. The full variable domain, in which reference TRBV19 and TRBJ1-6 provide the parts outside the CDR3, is DGGITQSPKYLFRKEGQNVTLSCEQNLNHDAMYWYRQDPGQGLRLIYYSQIVNDFQKGDIAEGYSVSREKKESFPLTVTSAQKNPTAFYLCASSIDSKGQGHSPLHFGNGTRLTVT.

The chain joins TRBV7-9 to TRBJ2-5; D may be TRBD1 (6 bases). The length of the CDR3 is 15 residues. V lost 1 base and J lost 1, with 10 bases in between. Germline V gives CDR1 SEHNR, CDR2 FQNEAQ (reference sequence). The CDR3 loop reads CASSLGGLSQETQYF. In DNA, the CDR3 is TGTGCCAGCAGCTTAGGGGGGCTCTCCCAAGAGACCCAGTACTTC.

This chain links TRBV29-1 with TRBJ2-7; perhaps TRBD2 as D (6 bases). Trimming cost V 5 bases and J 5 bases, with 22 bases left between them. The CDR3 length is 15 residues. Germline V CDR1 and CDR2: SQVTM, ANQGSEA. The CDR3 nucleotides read TGCAGCGTTCCCAACACGGGAGTCGAAACCCACGAGCAGTACTTC. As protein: CSVPNTGVETHEQYF.

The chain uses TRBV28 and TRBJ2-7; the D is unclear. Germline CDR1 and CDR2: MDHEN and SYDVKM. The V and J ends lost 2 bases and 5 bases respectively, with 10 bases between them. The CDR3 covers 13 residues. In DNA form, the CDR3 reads TGTGCCAGCAGTTTAACCAGGCCCCACGAGCAGTACTTC. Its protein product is CASSLTRPHEQYF.

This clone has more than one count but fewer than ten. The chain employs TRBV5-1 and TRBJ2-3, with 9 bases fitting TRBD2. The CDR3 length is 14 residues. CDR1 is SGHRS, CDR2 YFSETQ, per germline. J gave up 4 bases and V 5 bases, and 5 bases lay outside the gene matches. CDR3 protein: CASRAGGGPDTQYF. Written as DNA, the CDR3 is TGCGCCAGCAGAGCGGGGGGCGGCCCAGATACGCAGTATTTT.

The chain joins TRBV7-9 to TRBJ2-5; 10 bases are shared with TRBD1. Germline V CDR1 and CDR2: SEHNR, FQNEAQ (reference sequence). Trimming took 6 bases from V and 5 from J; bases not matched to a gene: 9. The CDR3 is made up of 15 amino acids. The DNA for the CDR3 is TGTGCCAGCAGTTCTAAGACAGGGGGCGCGGAGACCCAGTACTTC. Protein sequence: CASSSKTGGAETQYF.